This T cell receptor beta chain was documented in a study of blood T cell repertoires in COVID-19. Across the whole study: Samples came from the United States, Italy and Spain, spanning acute and convalescent COVID-19.

The germline V gene has CDR1 SGHVS and CDR2 FQNEAQ. The CDR3 sequence is 15 residues long. With 5 bases removed from V and 2 bases from J, the gap between germline ends came to 13 bases. This clone appeared once. Clones were sequenced by immunoSEQ multiplex PCR, and TCRdb holds only the in-frame ones, with some missing. Altogether about 68,000 clones are present, 70% to 90% being singletons, with the ten largest covering 3.4%. The TCR originated in a woman aged 45-59 years with COVID-19, enrolled during active disease. This chain links TRBV7-8 with TRBJ2-1; D is unclear. The sample was peripheral blood. CDR3 DNA: TGTGCCAGCAGCGCCCGGCTAGACCCCTACAATGAGCAGTTCTTC. Translated: CASSARLDPYNEQFF.